The next 19 T cell receptor beta chains were all read from a single sample in a study of blood T cells in healthy people across ages. Primers used in a second PCR of about 6 to 11 cycles were a sample-barcoded 5' primer and a J-beta primer mix. MiXCR, run by TCRdb on the 5' RACE reads, gives a single entry per CDR3 protein. The profile covers roughly 2 million distinct CDR3 sequences, with about 50% appearing a single time and less than 2.5% taken by the ten largest. Sequencing was carried out using blood. Receptor source: a woman aged 40 to 50 in good health.

The gene calls are TRBV24-1 and TRBJ2-1, with TRBD2 matching 16 bases. Germline values: CDR1 KGHDR, CDR2 SFDVKD. The CDR3 is made up of 19 amino acids. With 4 bases clipped from V and 0 bases from J, the junction kept 5 bases outside the gene matches. CDR3 residues: CATSDPGLAGGHSYNEQFF. In nucleotides, the CDR3 is TGTGCCACCAGTGACCCGGGACTAGCGGGGGGGCACTCCTACAATGAGCAGTTCTTC.

The chain employs TRBV20-1 and TRBJ1-2; D gene ambiguous. Trimming took 6 bases from V and 4 from J, leaving 18 bases between them. The CDR3 has 14 residues. Germline values: CDR1 DFQATT, CDR2 SNEGSKA (reference sequence). The CDR3 DNA reads as TGCAGTGCCCCCCCGGGGATGACTGGCTATGGCTACACCTTC. This codes for CSAPPGMTGYGYTF.

This clonotype occurred a few times. The gene calls are TRBV4-1 and TRBJ1-5; possibly TRBD1 for D (5 bases). The germline V and J ends were trimmed by 0 bases and 7 bases, with 10 bases remaining between them. Germline CDR1 is MGHRA and CDR2 is YSYEKL. The CDR3 contains 14 residues. The chain's CDR3 is CASSQEWGEQPQHF. In nucleotides, the CDR3 is TGCGCCAGCAGCCAAGAGTGGGGGGAGCAGCCCCAGCATTTT.

The chain employs TRBV6-1 and TRBJ2-1, with 9 bases identical to TRBD1. The ends lost 3 bases at V and 4 bases at J; junction bases unmatched: 4. Germline CDR1 reads MNHNS; CDR2 reads SASEGT. The length of the CDR3 is 15 residues. Written as DNA, the CDR3 is TGTGCCAGCAGTGAGGACAGGGGAGATTACAATGAGCAGTTCTTC. Amino acids: CASSEDRGDYNEQFF.

This clonotype was counted only a few times. The CDR3, as DNA: TGTGCCAGCAGCTCCCAATGGGCTCTTCAAGAGACCCAGTACTTC. Amino acids: CASSSQWALQETQYF. V gene TRBV7-9 combines with J gene TRBJ2-5, with unresolved D. V lost 4 bases and J 2 bases, leaving 14 bases between the germline ends. Germline V gene sequence: CDR1 SEHNR, CDR2 FQNEAQ (reference sequence). This CDR3 spans 15 amino acids.

CDR3 loop: CASSVIGPQETQYF. The CDR3 DNA is TGTGCCAGCAGTGTAATCGGACCCCAAGAGACCCAGTACTTC. J is TRBJ2-5 and V is TRBV25-1; D call uncertain. This CDR3 comprises 14 residues. From germline, CDR1 is MGHDK and CDR2 SYGVNS. V lost 4 bases and J lost 1, with 10 bases in between.

This clonotype has more than one count but fewer than ten. CDR3: CAITETDQKETQYF. CDR3 DNA: TGTGCCATCACGGAGACAGATCAGAAAGAGACCCAGTACTTC. The J gene is TRBJ2-5, the V gene TRBV10-3, with a tentative D call TRBD1 (5 bases). Deletions cut 7 bases from V and 3 bases from J, with 15 bases between. The CDR3 is made up of 14 amino acids. Germline V CDR1 and CDR2: ENHRY, SYGVKD.

The V gene is TRBV7-2, the J gene TRBJ2-3, with 9 bases fitting TRBD2. The V segment lost 1 base and the J segment 1 base; nucleotides outside the gene matches: 6. CDR1 is SGHTA, CDR2 FQGNSA, per germline. The CDR3 sequence is 17 residues long. Here the CDR3 reads CASSLGSGGSRTDTQYF. The CDR3 region has the DNA TGTGCCAGCAGCTTAGGAAGCGGGGGGTCTCGCACAGATACGCAGTATTTT.

The chain couples TRBV20-1 to TRBJ1-2; weak D call: TRBD1 (5 bases). The germline V gene encodes CDR1 DFQATT and CDR2 SNEGSKA (reference sequence). This CDR3 has 14 residues. V was clipped by 5 bases and J by 3 bases, with 16 bases between them. The CDR3 nucleotides read TGCAGTGCTCCTTCTGGAGGGGCCCACTATGGCTACACCTTC. Protein sequence: CSAPSGGAHYGYTF.

Of note for this clonotype: The junction and the germline gene differ at one end; a read error may be behind it. The rearrangement uses TRBV18 and TRBJ1-5; 8 nucleotides line up with TRBD1. The CDR3 runs to 13 residues. Germline V gives CDR1 KGHSH, CDR2 LQKENI. The CDR3 region is CAGSQQGDQPQHF. CDR3 nucleotides: TGTGCCGGCTCCCAACAGGGGGATCAGCCCCAGCATTTT.

The gene calls are TRBV4-1 and TRBJ1-2; weak D call: TRBD1 (6 bases). This CDR3 is 15 amino acids long. Trimming stripped 1 base from V and 5 bases from J, with 14 bases between. Per germline, CDR1 MGHRA and CDR2 YSYEKL. CDR3 region: CASSQARQALYGYTF. CDR3 DNA: TGCGCCAGCAGCCAAGCGAGACAGGCACTTTATGGCTACACCTTC.

This clonotype was counted between two and nine times. The genes are TRBV5-1 and TRBJ2-5; TRBD2 matches 12 bases. Germline lookup yields CDR1 SGHRS and CDR2 YFSETQ. The length of the CDR3 is 16 residues. V was pared by 0 bases and J by 5 bases, with 5 bases of the junction left unmatched. DNA of the CDR3: TGCGCCAGCAGCTTGGTGGCGGGACTAGCGGGTGAGACCCAGTACTTC. Its translation: CASSLVAGLAGETQYF.

V usage is TRBV7-3 and J usage is TRBJ2-1, with no clear D. Germline V gene data show CDR1 as SGHTA and CDR2 as FQGTGA. The ends were cut back, 0 bases at V and 7 bases at J, with 7 bases in the middle. The CDR3 runs 13 residues. This chain's CDR3 is CASSLTMDNEQFF. The CDR3 nucleotides read TGTGCCAGCAGCTTAACGATGGATAATGAGCAGTTCTTC.

This clonotype was counted a few times. The J gene is TRBJ2-6, the V gene TRBV27; D perhaps matches TRBD1 (5 bases). The CDR3 has 18 amino acids. Germline V gives CDR1 MNHEY, CDR2 SMNVEV (reference sequence). Trimming removed 5 bases at V and 0 bases at J, with 17 bases between. The CDR3 bases are TGTGCCAGCAGTACACAAACAGGCAAACGCTCTGGGGCCAACGTCCTGACTTTC. This codes for CASSTQTGKRSGANVLTF. Full variable domain (remainder filled in from reference TRBV27 and TRBJ2-6): EAQVTQNPRYLITVTGKKLTVTCSQNMNHEYMSWYRQDPGLGLRQIYYSMNVEVTDKGDVPEGYKVSRKEKRNFPLILESPSPNQTSLYFCASSTQTGKRSGANVLTFGAGSRLTVL.

The CDR3 here is CASRAGTGVGYTF. The CDR3 DNA sequence: TGTGCCAGCAGAGCCGGGACAGGGGTTGGCTACACCTTC. V and J are TRBV6-1 and TRBJ1-2; 10 bases line up with TRBD1. V gave up 6 bases and J gave up 7 bases; unmatched junction bases: 5. The germline V gene encodes CDR1 MNHNS and CDR2 SASEGT. The CDR3 loop spans 13 amino acids.

V is TRBV6-5 and J is TRBJ2-1, with D perhaps TRBD1 (5 bases). The V gene lost 5 bases and the J gene lost 0 bases, with 11 bases spanning the gap. The CDR3 totals 15 residues. Germline V gene sequence: CDR1 MNHEY, CDR2 SVGAGI. This CDR3 is CASSQTEFSYNEQFF. The CDR3 DNA reads as TGTGCCAGCAGTCAGACAGAATTCTCCTACAATGAGCAGTTCTTC.

This clonotype was seen ten or more times. The rearrangement joins TRBV7-2 to TRBJ2-3, with D unclear. The length of the CDR3 is 13 residues. Per germline, CDR1 SGHTA and CDR2 FQGNSA. The V and J ends lost 4 bases and 2 bases respectively, with 7 bases between them. CDR3 protein: CASSSQHTDTQYF. The DNA for the CDR3 is TGTGCCAGCAGCTCTCAGCACACAGATACGCAGTATTTT.

For this clonotype: It may be a read error: a sequence one base away is much more abundant. The chain carries TRBV13 and TRBJ2-1, with TRBD1 matching 7 bases. The V gene's germline CDR1 is PRHDT and CDR2 FYEKMQ (reference sequence). CDR3 length: 15 amino acids. The CDR3 DNA is TGTGCCAGCAGCCCCCTCAGGGGGACGTACAGTGAGCAGTTCTTC. Its translation: CASSPLRGTYSEQFF.

J is TRBJ1-5 and V is TRBV4-3; D unresolved. The length of the CDR3 is 16 residues. With 0 bases removed from V and 2 bases from J, the gap between germline ends came to 11 bases. Germline V gene lookup returns CDR1 LGHNA and CDR2 YSLEER. The CDR3 reads CASSQDRLTRNQPQHF. The DNA of the CDR3 is TGCGCCAGCAGCCAAGATCGGTTAACCCGCAATCAGCCCCAGCATTTT.